This entry lists 32 T cell receptor beta chains sequenced from one sample in a study of blood T cell repertoires in COVID-19. Assay used: immunoSEQ multiplex PCR; TCRdb lists only in-frame clones, some missing. The data show about 310,000 clones, 85% seen once. The sequencing sample was made of PBMCs or T cells enriched from blood (not recorded which). These receptors all come from a woman between 25 and 40 years old who had been exposed to COVID-19.

The DNA for the CDR3 is TGTGCCAGCAGCCGGGACATATCCTACAATGAGCAGTTCTTC. The encoded protein is CASSRDISYNEQFF. The V gene is TRBV4-2, the J gene TRBJ2-1; perhaps TRBD1 as D (6 bases). Germline CDR1 and CDR2: LGHNA and YNFKEQ. The CDR3 is 14 residues long. V lost 4 bases and J 1 base, leaving 8 bases between the germline ends.

The V gene is TRBV11-2, the J gene TRBJ2-5, with D tentatively TRBD2 (6 bases). The ends were cut back, 7 bases at V and 4 bases at J, with 13 bases in the middle. The germline CDR1 and CDR2 sequences are SGHAT and FQNNGV. The CDR3 extends over 13 amino acids. Here the CDR3 DNA reads TGTGCCAGCACGGGGGAACAGCTAGAGACCCAGTACTTC. It specifies CASTGEQLETQYF. The variable domain in full, with the rest retrieved from reference TRBV11-2 and TRBJ2-5, is EAGVAQSPRYKIIEKRQSVAFWCNPISGHATLYWYQQILGQGPKLLIQFQNNGVVDDSQLPKDRFSAERLKGVDSTLKIQPAKLEDSAVYLCASTGEQLETQYFGPGTRLLVL.

CDR3 amino acids: CASSVGGGSDEKLFF. The CDR3 DNA is TGTGCCAGCAGTGTGGGAGGGGGATCCGATGAAAAACTGTTTTTT. The chain is built from TRBV2 and TRBJ1-4, with D perhaps TRBD1 (6 bases). V gave up 4 bases and J gave up 6 bases, with 15 bases separating them. CDR3 length: 15 amino acids. Germline V lookup: CDR1 SNHLY, CDR2 FYNNEI.

The V call is TRBV15, the J call TRBJ1-5, with 7 bases identical to TRBD1. CDR3 length equals 14 residues. The trim removed 2 bases at V and 10 bases at J, leaving 8 bases unmatched. Per the germline V gene, CDR1 is LNHNV and CDR2 is YYDKDF (reference sequence). The DNA of the CDR3 is TGTGCCACCAGCAGAACAGGGGCCGCACGCCCCCAGCATTTT. Protein sequence: CATSRTGAARPQHF.

The chain joins TRBV19 to TRBJ1-2; perhaps TRBD1 as D (5 bases). This CDR3 is built from 13 residues. The germline gives CDR1 LNHDA, CDR2 SQIVND (reference sequence). Trimming stripped 0 bases from V and 10 bases from J, with 12 bases between. In DNA, the CDR3 is TGTGCCAGTAGTATAGATCGGGGGTACTTCTACACCTTC. This sequence encodes CASSIDRGYFYTF.

This clone was seen just once. DNA of the CDR3: TGTGCCAGCAGTTCCCCGGGACAGGGGGCCTATGGCTACACCTTC. This encodes CASSSPGQGAYGYTF. V gene TRBV28 combines with J gene TRBJ1-2; TRBD1 aligns across 12 bases. CDR1 and CDR2 (germline): MDHEN, SYDVKM. This CDR3 contains 15 residues. The junction had 4 bases not matched to a gene; V was cut back by 4 bases and J by 4 bases.

CDR3 sequence reads: CASSRDREDQPQHF. The CDR3 DNA reads TGTGCCAGCAGCCGGGACAGGGAGGATCAGCCCCAGCATTTT. The chain carries TRBV2 and TRBJ1-5, with TRBD1 matching 9 bases. Trimming took 6 bases from V and 5 from J; bases not matched to a gene: 5. CDR1 is SNHLY, CDR2 FYNNEI, per germline. This CDR3 contains 14 residues.

The rearrangement links TRBV4-2 to TRBJ1-1; no clear D. Trimming took off 3 bases at V and 3 bases at J, with 14 bases between the two ends. Germline CDR1 reads LGHNA; CDR2 reads YNFKEQ. This CDR3 has 15 residues. For the CDR3, the DNA is TGTGCCAGCAGCCAGGAACCGGGAGAGTACACTGAAGCTTTCTTT. It specifies CASSQEPGEYTEAFF.

The chain is built from TRBV7-9 and TRBJ2-3; D unresolved. Between the trimmed V and J ends, which lost 5 bases and 12 bases, there was a span of 3 bases. The CDR3 is 8 residues long. Germline CDR1 SEHNR, CDR2 FQNEAQ (reference sequence). CDR3 bases: TGTGCCAGCAGCCCACAGTATTTT. Translating it yields CASSPQYF. Looking up the rest from reference TRBV7-9 and TRBJ2-3 gives the full variable domain: DTGVSQNPRHKITKRGQNVTFRCDPISEHNRLYWYRQTLGQGPEFLTYFQNEAQLEKSRLLSDRFSAERPKGSFSTLEIQRTEQGDSAMYLCASSPQYFGPGTRLTVL.

This rearrangement joins TRBV2 to TRBJ2-7, with TRBD1 identical over 8 bases. The CDR3 has 12 residues. The J segment lost 2 bases and the V segment lost 7 bases, leaving 1 base of the junction unmatched. Germline V gene sequence: CDR1 SNHLY, CDR2 FYNNEI. CDR3 amino acids: CASTGQAYEQYF. The CDR3 nucleotides are TGTGCCAGCACGGGACAGGCCTACGAGCAGTACTTC.

A single count supports this clone. The chain employs TRBV14 and TRBJ1-2; no clear D. The V and J ends lost 1 base and 4 bases respectively, with 7 bases between them. The CDR3 runs to 13 residues. Germline V gene data show CDR1 as SGHDN and CDR2 as FVKESK. The CDR3 loop reads CASSQVGFYGYTF. Written as DNA, the CDR3 is TGTGCCAGCAGCCAAGTCGGGTTCTATGGCTACACCTTC. Together with reference TRBV14 and TRBJ1-2, the CDR3 gives the full variable domain: EAGVTQFPSHSVIEKGQTVTLRCDPISGHDNLYWYRRVMGKEIKFLLHFVKESKQDESGMPNNRFLAERTGGTYSTLKVQPAELEDSGVYFCASSQVGFYGYTFGSGTRLTVV.

V and J are TRBV18 and TRBJ1-4; D is perhaps TRBD1 (5 bases). Germline CDR1 reads KGHSH; CDR2 reads LQKENI. This CDR3 contains 15 residues. The ends were cut back, 3 bases at V and 4 bases at J, with 12 bases in the middle. The CDR3 bases are TGTGCCAGCTCACCCCGCGGGGGGATTAATGAAAAACTGTTTTTT. Its protein is CASSPRGGINEKLFF.

V gene TRBV3-1 (or the pseudogene TRBV3-2) combines with J gene TRBJ1-2, with D uncertain. Germline CDR1 is LGHDT and CDR2 is YNNKEL (reference sequence). The V and J ends lost 1 base and 5 bases respectively, with 5 bases between them. The length of the CDR3 is 12 residues. CDR3 protein: CASSQGAYGYTF. In DNA, the CDR3 is TGTGCCAGCAGCCAAGGGGCTTATGGCTACACCTTC.

This chain uses TRBV11-2 with TRBJ2-1; 8 bases are a match to TRBD1. The CDR3 has 13 amino acids. Germline lookup yields CDR1 SGHAT and CDR2 FQNNGV. The V segment lost 7 bases and the J segment 7 bases; nucleotides outside the gene matches: 6. The CDR3 sequence is CASTLWTGNEQFF. In DNA form, the CDR3 reads TGTGCCAGCACCCTATGGACAGGGAATGAGCAGTTCTTC.

The CDR3 reads CASSPPGQPYEQYF. Written as DNA, the CDR3 is TGTGCCAGCTCACCACCGGGACAACCCTACGAGCAGTACTTC. The V gene is TRBV18, the J gene TRBJ2-7, with D possibly matching TRBD1 (6 bases). Trimming took off 0 bases at V and 2 bases at J, with 8 bases between the two ends. CDR1 and CDR2 from the germline V gene are KGHSH and LQKENI. This CDR3 contains 14 residues.

V gene TRBV5-5 combines with J gene TRBJ1-4; 9 bases line up with TRBD1. The germline V gene has CDR1 SGHKS and CDR2 YYEKEE (reference sequence). This CDR3 is built from 15 residues. V dropped 4 bases and J dropped 8; count of bases not matched to a gene: 9. The CDR3 nucleotides read TGTGCCAGCAGCCCGGGGACAGGGTATCAAGAAAAACTGTTTTTT. It codes for CASSPGTGYQEKLFF.

This clone came up once. J is TRBJ1-1 and V is TRBV7-8, with D unclear. The CDR3 is 15 amino acids. Trimming took off 0 bases at V and 1 base at J, with 9 bases between the two ends. Germline CDR1 and CDR2: SGHVS and FQNEAQ. CDR3 sequence reads: CASSLAHRQNTEAFF. CDR3 DNA sequence: TGTGCCAGCAGCTTAGCGCACAGACAGAACACTGAAGCTTTCTTT. Variable domain in full (rest from reference TRBV7-8 and TRBJ1-1): GAGVSQSPRYKVAKRGQDVALRCDPISGHVSLFWYQQALGQGPEFLTYFQNEAQLDKSGLPSDRFFAERPEGSVSTLKIQRTQQEDSAVYLCASSLAHRQNTEAFFGQGTRLTVV.

CDR3: CASRPGQFTGELFF. As DNA, the CDR3 is TGTGCCAGCAGGCCGGGACAGTTCACCGGGGAGCTGTTTTTT. The genes are TRBV6-5 and TRBJ2-2, with 7 nucleotides matching TRBD1. The germline V gene encodes CDR1 MNHEY and CDR2 SVGAGI. The V and J ends lost 6 bases and 4 bases, in that order; junction bases with no gene match: 5. This CDR3 spans 14 amino acids.

The chain joins TRBV7-9 to TRBJ1-4; unclear D gene. This CDR3 is 13 amino acids long. V was pared by 2 bases and J by 8 bases, with 9 bases between. CDR1 is SEHNR, CDR2 FQNEAQ, per germline (reference sequence). The chain's CDR3 is CASSLRRAEKLFF. Here the CDR3 DNA reads TGTGCCAGCAGCTTAAGGCGGGCGGAAAAACTGTTTTTT.

Only a few counts were recorded for this clone. This rearrangement joins TRBV24-1 to TRBJ2-7, with a possible D match to TRBD2 (6 bases). CDR1 and CDR2 (germline): KGHDR, SFDVKD. V lost 4 bases and J 5 bases, leaving 17 bases between the germline ends. The CDR3 has 15 amino acids. The CDR3 is CATSEAGIRRDEQYF. Here the CDR3 DNA reads TGTGCCACCAGTGAGGCCGGGATCAGGAGGGACGAGCAGTACTTC.

The chain joins TRBV18 to TRBJ2-5, with D tentatively TRBD1 (6 bases). Trimming took off 5 bases at V and 4 bases at J, with 14 bases between the two ends. Germline CDR1 and CDR2: KGHSH and LQKENI. CDR3 length equals 14 residues. Written as DNA, the CDR3 is TGTGCCAGCTCAACTCGACAGGCATCAGAGACCCAGTACTTC. Its translation is CASSTRQASETQYF.

This sequence joins TRBV19 and TRBJ2-7; 8 bases line up with TRBD2. V lost 7 bases and J lost 5; bases outside the gene matches: 7. This CDR3 contains 13 residues. CDR1 and CDR2 from the germline V gene are LNHDA and SQIVND (reference sequence). This CDR3 reads CASTRGAGDEQYF. CDR3 DNA: TGTGCCAGTACTCGGGGAGCGGGAGACGAGCAGTACTTC.

In this sample, this clone turned up many times. Other DNA variants within this sample encode the same CDR3. The V and J genes are TRBV2 and TRBJ1-5, with 7 nucleotides matching TRBD1. This CDR3 comprises 18 residues. Looked up from germline, CDR1 is SNHLY and CDR2 is FYNNEI. Losses at the gene ends were 5 bases for V and 0 bases for J; bases not matched to a gene: 13. This CDR3 reads CASSYYRTGERSNQPQHF. For the CDR3, the DNA is TGTGCCAGCAGTTACTACCGGACAGGAGAACGTAGCAATCAGCCCCAGCATTTT.

The chain recombines TRBV30 with TRBJ1-6; 9 nucleotides line up with TRBD1. CDR1 and CDR2 (germline): GTSNPN, SVGIG (reference sequence). Trimming at V came to 3 bases and at J to 10 bases, leaving 13 bases not matched to a gene. CDR3 length: 16 amino acids. As DNA, the CDR3 is TGTGCCTGGAGATATCCCACGGGACAGGGAGGGTCACCCCTCCACTTT. Residues: CAWRYPTGQGGSPLHF.

The rearrangement joins TRBV18 to TRBJ2-5; weak D call: TRBD1 (6 bases). Looked up from germline, CDR1 is KGHSH and CDR2 is LQKENI. Between the trimmed V and J ends, which lost 3 bases and 1 base, there was a span of 15 bases. This CDR3 is 16 amino acids long. CDR3 sequence (DNA): TGTGCCAGCTCACCTTCTTATCAGGGGATCCAAGAGACCCAGTACTTC. Translating it yields CASSPSYQGIQETQYF.

This clone was observed a few times. This chain links TRBV4-3 with TRBJ2-2; D is perhaps TRBD1 (5 bases). Trimming pared 2 bases from V and 3 bases from J, leaving 10 bases between. The CDR3 contains 15 residues. In germline, CDR1 is LGHNA, CDR2 YSLEER. The CDR3 protein is CASSQNGQDTGELFF. CDR3 sequence (DNA): TGCGCCAGCAGCCAAAACGGACAAGACACCGGGGAGCTGTTTTTT.

This rearrangement joins TRBV27 to TRBJ2-1; possible D gene TRBD2, 6 bases. CDR3 size: 15 residues. Germline assignment: CDR1 MNHEY and CDR2 SMNVEV (reference sequence). V dropped 6 bases and J dropped 3 bases, with 15 bases sitting between them. DNA for the CDR3: TGTGCCAGCAGGCAGGTGGGCGGGATCTACAATGAGCAGTTCTTC. It codes for CASRQVGGIYNEQFF.

J is TRBJ2-3 and V is TRBV7-2; no definite D call. The CDR3 spans 14 residues. CDR1 is SGHTA and CDR2 is FQGNSA in the germline V gene. Trimming cost V 1 base and J 4 bases, with 9 bases left between them. The CDR3 region is CASSLGHGSDTQYF. Here the CDR3 DNA reads TGTGCCAGCAGCTTAGGGCACGGGTCAGATACGCAGTATTTT.

The genes are TRBV5-1 and TRBJ2-7; perhaps TRBD2 as D (6 bases). This CDR3 is built from 14 residues. Trimming took 0 bases from V and 6 from J, leaving 13 bases between them. CDR1 is SGHRS, CDR2 YFSETQ, per germline. The CDR3: CASSLGTTLAEQYF. In nucleotides, the CDR3 is TGCGCCAGCAGCTTGGGGACTACCCTCGCCGAGCAGTACTTC.

The chain carries TRBV6-5 and TRBJ2-7; 9 bases fit TRBD1. The CDR3 has 14 amino acids. Unmatched junction bases numbered 8, after V lost 9 bases and J lost 2 bases. CDR1 and CDR2 (germline): MNHEY, SVGAGI. This CDR3 is CASRTGTGPYEQYF. CDR3 DNA: TGTGCCAGTAGAACCGGGACAGGGCCCTACGAGCAGTACTTC.

The chain is built from TRBV5-1 and TRBJ1-6, with D maybe TRBD1 (5 bases). The CDR3 runs to 15 residues. In germline, CDR1 is SGHRS, CDR2 YFSETQ. The V and J ends lost 3 bases and 8 bases respectively, with 15 bases between them. The CDR3 loop is CASSWDSRRDSPLHF. In nucleotides, the CDR3 is TGCGCCAGCAGCTGGGACTCCAGGAGGGATTCACCCCTCCACTTT.

The rearrangement joins TRBV27 to TRBJ2-2; 13 nucleotides align to TRBD2. This CDR3 has 15 residues. Germline values: CDR1 MNHEY, CDR2 SMNVEV (reference sequence). V gave up 3 bases and J gave up 9 bases; unmatched junction bases: 4. The CDR3 region has the DNA TGTGCCAGCAGTTTTGGGACTAGCGGGACTAGGGAGCTGTTTTTT. It encodes CASSFGTSGTRELFF.